The source of this T cell receptor beta chain is a study of T cells in Graves' hyperthyroidism and ophthalmopathy. The overall study: Before any treatment, at initial diagnosis, peripheral blood was collected.

The PBMCs were sourced from fresh peripheral blood (about 10 ml). Study conclusions and caveats: Blood also carried most thyroid clonotypes expanded above 0.001.

With 0 bases clipped from V and 5 bases from J, the junction kept 7 bases outside the gene matches. Germline CDR1 DFQATT, CDR2 SNEGSKA (reference sequence). The CDR3 is 15 residues long. Amplified TCR beta CDR3 regions derived from RNA transcripts. TCR CDR3 regions were first amplified by RT-PCR with HTBI primers. MiXCR was run by TCRdb on the multiplex PCR reads, yielding one entry per CDR3 protein. Here the sample spans hundreds of thousands of distinct CDR3 sequences, around 21% being singletons. About this clonotype itself: As yet, its antigen is unknown.

Material for sequencing was blood. The TCR comes from a man in his thirties or forties with Graves' ophthalmopathy. The rearrangement links TRBV20-1 to TRBJ2-5, with 9 nucleotides matching TRBD1. The CDR3 region is CSARDLTGGMETQYF. In DNA form, the CDR3 reads TGCAGTGCTAGAGATCTTACAGGGGGCATGGAGACCCAGTACTTC.